Below, 8 T cell receptor beta chains from the same sample are listed, as sequenced in a study of T cell responses to AZD1222 COVID-19 vaccine. The data were produced by immunoSEQ multiplex PCR, yet TCRdb's version contains in-frame clones alone and is incomplete. The table includes some 120,000 clones, 70% to 90% detected once. Specimen: peripheral blood, collected on day 0 of AZD1222 vaccination. Every receptor here comes from an adult in good health.

The chain employs TRBV28 and TRBJ1-5; no clear D. V was shortened by 6 bases and J by 3 bases, with 6 bases between the two germline ends. The CDR3 is 12 residues long. The germline V gene encodes CDR1 MDHEN and CDR2 SYDVKM. Here the CDR3 reads CASSGNNQPQHF. CDR3 nucleotide sequence: TGTGCCAGCAGCGGAAACAATCAGCCCCAGCATTTT.

J is TRBJ1-2 and V is TRBV30; tentatively, D is TRBD1 (6 bases). The CDR3 is 16 residues long. Per the germline V gene, CDR1 is GTSNPN and CDR2 is SVGIG (reference sequence). Trimming cost V 2 bases and J 2 bases, with 18 bases left between them. CDR3 sequence: CAWSKRGRGINYGYTF. As DNA, the CDR3 is TGTGCCTGGAGTAAACGGGGGAGGGGGATCAACTATGGCTACACCTTC. Using reference TRBV30 and TRBJ1-2 for the parts outside the CDR3, the full variable domain is SQTIHQWPATLVQPVGSPLSLECTVEGTSNPNLYWYRQAAGRGLQLLFYSVGIGQISSEVPQNLSASRPQDRQFILSSKKLLLSDSGFYLCAWSKRGRGINYGYTFGSGTRLTVV.

The chain recombines TRBV7-5 with TRBJ2-2; the D call TRBD1 from the table was never checked on the DNA. TRBV7-5 is given as a pseudogene. The CDR3 contains 15 residues. This chain's CDR3 is CVRSRRQGSYGELFF. The DNA of the CDR3 is TGTGTCAGAAGCCGTCGACAGGGCTCATACGGGGAGCTGTTTTTT.

V usage is TRBV19 and J usage is TRBJ1-4; D gene unclear. The V end was cut by 3 bases, the J end by 7 bases, with 12 bases between. This CDR3 contains 14 residues. Germline CDR1 LNHDA, CDR2 SQIVND (reference sequence). The CDR3 loop is CASSIGATGEKLFF. DNA for the CDR3: TGTGCCAGTAGTATCGGTGCCACGGGTGAAAAACTGTTTTTT.

V gene TRBV6-2 or TRBV6-3 combines with J gene TRBJ1-5, with 7 bases fitting TRBD1. The CDR3 extends over 16 amino acids. J gave up 0 bases and V 8 bases, and 10 bases lay outside the gene matches. Looked up from germline, CDR1 is MNHEY and CDR2 is SVGEGT. CDR3 sequence (DNA): TGTGCCAGCGGCCGGGACAGCCTAAATAGCAATCAGCCCCAGCATTTT. It encodes CASGRDSLNSNQPQHF.

V usage is TRBV11-3 and J usage is TRBJ2-3; weak D call: TRBD1 (6 bases). The CDR3 spans 16 residues. The germline gives CDR1 SGHNT, CDR2 YENEEA. Between the trimmed V and J ends, which lost 1 base and 3 bases, there was a span of 14 bases. The CDR3 DNA follows: TGTGCCAGCAGCTTAGGCGTCAGGGGCGGTACAGATACGCAGTATTTT. It translates to CASSLGVRGGTDTQYF.

The chain carries TRBV7-2 and TRBJ1-3; a weak D match, TRBD1 (5 bases). CDR1 and CDR2 (germline): SGHTA, FQGNSA. The V gene lost 5 bases and the J gene lost 4 bases, with 18 bases spanning the gap. The CDR3 has 16 amino acids. DNA of the CDR3: TGTGCCAGCAGCCCCCAAGTAGGAGGGGTCGGAAACACCATATATTTT. This translates into CASSPQVGGVGNTIYF.

The chain couples TRBV15 to TRBJ2-3; D is undetermined. Germline V gives CDR1 LNHNV, CDR2 YYDKDF (reference sequence). Between the trimmed V and J ends, which lost 0 bases and 1 base, there was a span of 5 bases. The CDR3 runs 14 residues. CDR3 coding DNA: TGTGCCACCAGCAGAGAGGCCCGCACAGATACGCAGTATTTT. Translation: CATSREARTDTQYF.